The 3 T cell receptor beta chains below all came from one sample that was sequenced in a study of vaccination and CD4 T cells after COVID-19. Treatment reported: approximately 9-day PBMC culture with coronavirus spike peptide pools or control peptides (ViraFEST assay). Researchers used the Oncomine TCR Beta short-read assay to sequence DNA from cultured CD4+ T cells. Each CDR3 protein is one row after TCRdb ran MiXCR on the PCR reads. The data show 13,000 or so distinct CDR3 sequences, approximately 40% seen once. The antigens of these receptors remain unknown. Sequenced: CD4+ T cells from blood, cultured in vitro. Receptor source: a human donor who had recovered from COVID-19.

The chain combines TRBV6-4 with TRBJ1-1; 8 bases agree with TRBD1. The CDR3 has 16 residues. Germline trimming cut 2 bases from V and 2 bases from J; bases unmatched to any gene: 7. Germline-derived CDR1 and CDR2 are MRHNA and SNTAGT. CDR3 bases: TGTGCCAGCAGTGACCGAGACAGGGGCTTTAACACTGAAGCTTTCTTT. The encoded protein is CASSDRDRGFNTEAFF.

A few counts support this clonotype. The chain uses TRBV7-3 and TRBJ2-5; the D gene is possibly TRBD1 (6 bases). Germline V lookup: CDR1 SGHTA, CDR2 FQGTGA. The V end was cut by 5 bases, the J end by 1 base, with 14 bases between. CDR3 size: 15 residues. CDR3 DNA: TGTGCCAGCAGCCCTAAAATAGGGGGCCAAGAGACCCAGTACTTC. It translates to CASSPKIGGQETQYF.

The CDR3 spells CASSLDLAAYNEQFF. DNA of the CDR3: TGTGCCAGCAGCTTAGATCTAGCGGCCTACAATGAGCAGTTCTTC. The chain links TRBV7-2 to TRBJ2-1; 7 positions match TRBD2. Trimming removed 1 base from V and 2 bases from J; junction bases left unmatched: 2. The CDR3 runs to 15 residues. The V gene's germline CDR1 is SGHTA and CDR2 FQGNSA.